One sample yielded the 32 T cell receptor beta chains listed below, sequenced in a study of T cells after posttransplantation cyclophosphamide. Sequenced by immunoSEQ multiplex PCR; TCRdb stores in-frame clones only, minus some. This sample carries some 49,000 clones, about 91% of them seen once, and the ten largest clones take around 3%. The material sequenced was PBMCs. These TCRs come from a woman in her forties or fifties in good health and a related stem cell transplant donor.

The V and J genes are TRBV5-4 and TRBJ1-1; 11 bases align to TRBD1. Germline V gene data show CDR1 as SGHNT and CDR2 as YYREEE (reference sequence). CDR3 length: 16 residues. The V and J ends lost 0 bases and 5 bases, in that order; junction bases with no gene match: 6. In DNA, the CDR3 is TGTGCCAGCAGCTTGGGGGGACAGGGGGGTATTACTGAAGCTTTCTTT. This translates into CASSLGGQGGITEAFF. The variable domain in full, with the rest retrieved from reference TRBV5-4 and TRBJ1-1, is ETGVTQSPTHLIKTRGQQVTLRCSSQSGHNTVSWYQQALGQGPQFIFQYYREEENGRGNFPPRFSGLQFPNYSSELNVNALELDDSALYLCASSLGGQGGITEAFFGQGTRLTVV.

As to this clone: The junction departs from the called germline gene at one end, perhaps through a read error. The rearrangement uses TRBV7-9 and TRBJ2-1, with TRBD2 matching over 9 bases. CDR1 and CDR2 (germline): SEHNR, FQNEAQ (reference sequence). The CDR3 is made up of 13 amino acids. This chain's CDR3 is CASSSSGRNVWIF. DNA of the CDR3: TGTGCCAGCAGCAGCAGCGGGAGGAACGTTTGGATCTTC.

The chain is built from TRBV19 and TRBJ2-3, with 10 bases aligning to TRBD2. V lost 4 bases to trimming and J lost 4 bases; unmatched junction nucleotides: 5. This CDR3 is 15 amino acids long. Germline-derived CDR1 and CDR2 are LNHDA and SQIVND (reference sequence). The CDR3 DNA reads TGTGCCAGTAGTAGGGCTAGCGGGAGAGCAGATACGCAGTATTTT. Translating gives CASSRASGRADTQYF.

The chain joins TRBV5-1 to TRBJ2-5, with D unclear. Gene TRBJ2-7 matches the end of the DNA better, so the J call may be wrong. Germline-derived CDR1 and CDR2 are SGHRS and YFSETQ. This CDR3 has 12 residues. This CDR3 is CASRLKNYEQYF. CDR3 DNA sequence: TGCGCCAGCAGATTGAAGAATTACGAGCAGTACTTC.

The rearrangement uses TRBV10-2 and TRBJ1-1; D unresolved. In germline, CDR1 is WSHSY, CDR2 SAAADI. This CDR3 has 13 amino acids. Trimming left V 8 bases short and J 3 bases short, with 13 bases between. CDR3 protein: CASELSADTEAFF. In DNA, the CDR3 is TGCGCCAGCGAGTTATCCGCCGACACTGAAGCTTTCTTT.

This clone has only a few counts. The chain links TRBV6-6 to TRBJ1-5, with a tentative D call TRBD1 (6 bases). V lost 5 bases and J lost 7, with 18 bases in between. This CDR3 comprises 15 residues. Germline lookup yields CDR1 MNHNY and CDR2 SVGAGI (reference sequence). Here the CDR3 reads CASSHLEGGRQPQHF. As DNA, the CDR3 is TGTGCCAGCAGTCACCTAGAAGGGGGTCGGCAGCCCCAGCATTTT.

The J gene is TRBJ2-7, the V gene TRBV11-3; no definite D call. Trimming removed 5 bases at V and 6 bases at J, with 11 bases between. Germline-derived CDR1 and CDR2 are SGHNT and YENEEA. This CDR3 is built from 12 residues. The CDR3, as DNA: TGTGCCAGCAGCCCCCAATCCGGCGAGCAGTACTTC. Protein product: CASSPQSGEQYF.

The rearrangement joins TRBV9 to TRBJ2-7; 8 bases are shared with TRBD1. Per germline, CDR1 SGDLS and CDR2 YYNGEE. Trimming at V came to 3 bases and at J to 2 bases, leaving 10 bases not matched to a gene. The CDR3 is made up of 16 amino acids. CDR3 loop: CASSADPGQGPYEQYF. In DNA form, the CDR3 reads TGTGCCAGCAGCGCCGACCCCGGACAGGGACCCTACGAGCAGTACTTC.

V usage is TRBV5-1 and J usage is TRBJ2-5, with D perhaps TRBD1 (5 bases). This CDR3 contains 14 residues. From germline, CDR1 is SGHRS and CDR2 YFSETQ. V gave up 0 bases and J gave up 4 bases, with 10 bases separating them. In nucleotides, the CDR3 is TGCGCCAGCAGCTTGGAACAGGTCGGAGAGACCCAGTACTTC. Translated, it gives CASSLEQVGETQYF.

This chain links TRBV4-1 with TRBJ2-3; 11 bases agree with TRBD1. V was clipped by 0 bases and J by 3 bases; unmatched bases: 8. Germline V gene lookup returns CDR1 MGHRA and CDR2 YSYEKL. There are 18 residues in the CDR3. Written as DNA, the CDR3 is TGCGCCAGCAGCCAAGATCACCCGGGACAGGGGGTGACAGATACGCAGTATTTT. Amino acid sequence: CASSQDHPGQGVTDTQYF.

The sample holds one count of this clone. V and J are TRBV5-4 and TRBJ2-2; TRBD1 might be the D (6 bases). V dropped 3 bases and J dropped 5 bases, with 11 bases sitting between them. CDR1 and CDR2 (germline): SGHNT, YYREEE (reference sequence). The CDR3 consists of 14 residues. CDR3 sequence reads: CASSWAGETGELFF. The CDR3 DNA sequence: TGTGCCAGCAGCTGGGCAGGGGAGACCGGGGAGCTGTTTTTT.

V gene TRBV5-1 combines with J gene TRBJ2-2; D is undetermined. The CDR3 has 13 residues. From germline, CDR1 is SGHRS and CDR2 YFSETQ. V lost 4 bases and J lost 4, with 8 bases in between. The CDR3 loop is CASSPLATGELFF. The CDR3 bases are TGCGCCAGCAGCCCCTTGGCCACCGGGGAGCTGTTTTTT.

The chain links TRBV5-1 to TRBJ1-2, with D tentatively TRBD1 (6 bases). Germline V gene sequence: CDR1 SGHRS, CDR2 YFSETQ. V dropped 0 bases and J dropped 7 bases, with 13 bases sitting between them. The CDR3 is 14 amino acids. This chain's CDR3 is CASSLAGTPSGYTF. The CDR3 bases are TGCGCCAGCAGCTTGGCCGGGACACCGTCTGGCTACACCTTC.

The chain links TRBV19 to TRBJ2-2; 7 bases agree with TRBD1. J gave up 6 bases and V 1 base, and 11 bases lay outside the gene matches. The CDR3 totals 17 residues. Germline-derived CDR1 and CDR2 are LNHDA and SQIVND (reference sequence). The CDR3 bases are TGTGCCAGTAGTATAGCAGGGGGATCCGGGTCAGCCGGGGAGCTGTTTTTT. It yields the protein CASSIAGGSGSAGELFF.

V and J are TRBV6-6 and TRBJ2-7, with D uncertain. CDR3 length equals 14 residues. The V and J ends lost 4 bases and 3 bases respectively, with 13 bases between them. CDR1 MNHNY and CDR2 SVGAGI come from the germline V gene (reference sequence). Here the CDR3 DNA reads TGTGCCAGCAGTTTTTACCGAGGAATCTACGAGCAGTACTTC. Its translation is CASSFYRGIYEQYF.

This clone showed up just once. In the same sample, other DNA sequences code for this CDR3. The V gene is TRBV19, the J gene TRBJ1-6; 9 nucleotides agree with TRBD1. J gave up 5 bases and V 7 bases, and 6 bases lay outside the gene matches. This CDR3 comprises 15 residues. Germline V CDR1 and CDR2: LNHDA, SQIVND (reference sequence). CDR3 DNA: TGTGCCAGTACCGCTGGGGACAGGGATAATTCACCCCTCCACTTT. Its protein product is CASTAGDRDNSPLHF. Filled out from reference TRBV19 and TRBJ1-6, the complete variable domain reads DGGITQSPKYLFRKEGQNVTLSCEQNLNHDAMYWYRQDPGQGLRLIYYSQIVNDFQKGDIAEGYSVSREKKESFPLTVTSAQKNPTAFYLCASTAGDRDNSPLHFGNGTRLTVT.

About this clone itself: Mismatch with germline at one junction end may stem from a read error. The same CDR3 arises from other DNA sequences in this sample as well. The CDR3 DNA reads TGTGCCAGCAGTATTTGGGACAGCGCTACGGGCTACACCTTC. Protein product: CASSIWDSATGYTF. The chain couples TRBV19 to TRBJ1-2; TRBD1 aligns across 7 bases. Looked up from germline, CDR1 is LNHDA and CDR2 is SQIVND (reference sequence). The CDR3 has 14 residues. Variable domain in full (rest from reference TRBV19 and TRBJ1-2): DGGITQSPKYLFRKEGQNVTLSCEQNLNHDAMYWYRQDPGQGLRLIYYSQIVNDFQKGDIAEGYSVSREKKESFPLTVTSAQKNPTAFYLCASSIWDSATGYTFGSGTRLTVV.

The CDR3 DNA follows: TGTGCCAGCAGGCTACAGGGGACCTATGGCTACACCTTC. Amino acids: CASRLQGTYGYTF. The chain has TRBV5-6 and TRBJ1-2; 7 bases align to TRBD1. Losses at the gene ends were 5 bases for V and 4 bases for J; bases not matched to a gene: 5. This CDR3 spans 13 amino acids. Germline CDR1 is SGHDT and CDR2 is YYEEEE.

This rearrangement joins TRBV18 to TRBJ2-2; tentatively, D is TRBD1 (6 bases). CDR1 and CDR2 (germline): KGHSH, LQKENI. The CDR3 has 14 amino acids. V was cut by 3 bases and J by 10 bases, with 15 bases left in between. The CDR3 DNA reads TGTGCCAGCTCACCCCAGGACAGTTCTGCGGAGCTGTTTTTT. Its protein is CASSPQDSSAELFF.

This sequence joins TRBV7-2 and TRBJ2-1, with 9 positions matching TRBD1. Germline V lookup: CDR1 SGHTA, CDR2 FQGNSA. V lost 1 base and J lost 6; bases outside the gene matches: 4. This CDR3 spans 15 amino acids. Here the CDR3 DNA reads TGTGCCAGCAGCTTAGATACAGGGGGCCCCAATGAGCAGTTCTTC. It is translated as CASSLDTGGPNEQFF.

This chain links TRBV11-3 with TRBJ2-7; D is uncertain. The V and J ends lost 0 bases and 3 bases respectively, with 6 bases between them. Germline CDR1 is SGHNT and CDR2 is YENEEA. This CDR3 is built from 13 residues. CDR3 amino acids: CASSLEENYEQYF. The DNA of the CDR3 is TGTGCCAGCAGCTTAGAGGAGAACTACGAGCAGTACTTC.

This clone appeared once. This chain links TRBV5-1 with TRBJ2-5; TRBD2 is a possible D gene (6 bases). Trimming took 7 bases from V and 5 from J, leaving 15 bases between them. CDR1 SGHRS and CDR2 YFSETQ come from the germline V gene. The CDR3 runs 13 residues. DNA for the CDR3: TGCGCCAGCTATTTTGTGGGGGGTGAGACCCAGTACTTC. Translating gives CASYFVGGETQYF.

The J gene is TRBJ1-6, the V gene TRBV7-8; 7 bases are a match to TRBD1. The germline gives CDR1 SGHVS, CDR2 FQNEAQ. Unmatched junction bases numbered 6, after V lost 5 bases and J lost 5 bases. CDR3 length: 15 residues. CDR3: CASSEGQPDNSPLHF. CDR3 in DNA: TGTGCCAGCAGCGAGGGACAGCCAGATAATTCACCCCTCCACTTT. Drawing the rest from reference TRBV7-8 and TRBJ1-6, the complete variable domain is GAGVSQSPRYKVAKRGQDVALRCDPISGHVSLFWYQQALGQGPEFLTYFQNEAQLDKSGLPSDRFFAERPEGSVSTLKIQRTQQEDSAVYLCASSEGQPDNSPLHFGNGTRLTVT.

The chain recombines TRBV10-3 with TRBJ2-3; no clear D gene. V lost 0 bases and J lost 0, with 4 bases in between. Germline assignment: CDR1 ENHRY and CDR2 SYGVKD. The CDR3 is made up of 14 amino acids. This CDR3 is CAISESTSTDTQYF. Here the CDR3 DNA reads TGTGCCATCAGTGAGTCGACTAGCACAGATACGCAGTATTTT.

This chain connects TRBV18 to TRBJ2-5; TRBD2 agrees at 9 bases. The J call may be wrong; the DNA end is better matched by TRBJ2-7. The CDR3 is made up of 15 amino acids. Germline V gene sequence: CDR1 KGHSH, CDR2 LQKENI. CDR3 nucleotide sequence: TGTGCCAGCTCACCACCCCGCGGGGGGGCCCACGAGCAGTACTTC. Encoded protein: CASSPPRGGAHEQYF.

The V gene is TRBV7-2, the J gene TRBJ2-1, with a possible D match to TRBD2 (5 bases). Trimming took 4 bases from V and 4 from J, leaving 8 bases between them. CDR1 and CDR2 (germline): SGHTA, FQGNSA. This CDR3 region has 13 residues. CDR3 sequence: CASSSGTYNEQFF. The CDR3 nucleotides are TGTGCCAGCAGCTCGGGAACATACAATGAGCAGTTCTTC.

This chain links TRBV30 with TRBJ1-2, with 8 bases aligning to TRBD1. The germline V gene has CDR1 GTSNPN and CDR2 SVGIG (reference sequence). The CDR3 runs 15 residues. With 0 bases clipped from V and 6 bases from J, the junction kept 9 bases outside the gene matches. For the CDR3, the DNA is TGTGCCTGGAGTGTATTGGGAGGACAGGGCGATGGCTACACCTTC. Amino acids: CAWSVLGGQGDGYTF.

The gene calls are TRBV2 and TRBJ2-2, with 7 positions matching TRBD2. Germline CDR1 reads SNHLY; CDR2 reads FYNNEI. The CDR3 is made up of 15 amino acids. Losses at the gene ends were 3 bases for V and 6 bases for J; bases not matched to a gene: 7. CDR3 protein: CASSDLGGGAGELFF. CDR3 nucleotides: TGTGCCAGCAGTGATTTGGGGGGAGGGGCCGGGGAGCTGTTTTTT.

The chain has TRBV6-5 and TRBJ2-3; 7 nucleotides agree with TRBD1. Losses at the gene ends were 7 bases for V and 6 bases for J; bases not matched to a gene: 13. This CDR3 comprises 15 residues. Germline V lookup: CDR1 MNHEY, CDR2 SVGAGI. CDR3 protein: CASNRQGSSSDTQYF. CDR3 DNA sequence: TGTGCCAGCAATCGACAGGGCTCGAGTTCGGATACGCAGTATTTT.

The chain links TRBV5-6 to TRBJ1-6; D is perhaps TRBD1 (6 bases). This CDR3 has 16 residues. Trimming stripped 0 bases from V and 6 bases from J, with 13 bases between. Looked up from germline, CDR1 is SGHDT and CDR2 is YYEEEE. CDR3 residues: CASSLDGGWGNSPLHF. The CDR3 coding sequence is TGTGCCAGCAGCTTGGATGGGGGCTGGGGTAATTCACCCCTCCACTTT.

The rearrangement links TRBV19 to TRBJ1-6; maybe TRBD1 (5 bases). Trimming took 3 bases from V and 7 from J, leaving 7 bases between them. The CDR3 has 13 amino acids. CDR1 and CDR2 (germline): LNHDA, SQIVND (reference sequence). The CDR3 loop is CASSIRVNSPLHF. DNA of the CDR3: TGTGCCAGTAGTATCAGGGTGAATTCACCCCTCCACTTT.

The gene calls are TRBV9 and TRBJ2-3; 7 bases fit TRBD2. V trimming: 3 bases; J trimming: 7 bases; junction bases outside the gene matches: 14. CDR1 SGDLS and CDR2 YYNGEE come from the germline V gene. The CDR3 extends over 16 amino acids. CDR3 in amino acids: CASSAAGGRMANTQYF. The CDR3 bases are TGTGCCAGCAGCGCGGCGGGCGGGAGAATGGCAAATACGCAGTATTTT.